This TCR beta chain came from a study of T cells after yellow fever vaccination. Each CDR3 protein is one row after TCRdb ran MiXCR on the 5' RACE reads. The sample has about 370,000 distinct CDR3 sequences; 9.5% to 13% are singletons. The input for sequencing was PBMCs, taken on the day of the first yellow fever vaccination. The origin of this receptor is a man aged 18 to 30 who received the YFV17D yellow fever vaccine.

CDR3 protein: CASSQIGQGGLETQYF. In DNA form, the CDR3 reads TGCGCCAGCAGCCAGATCGGACAGGGAGGATTAGAGACCCAGTACTTC. The chain joins TRBV5-1 to TRBJ2-5, with 8 bases lining up with TRBD1. Germline CDR1 and CDR2: SGHRS and YFSETQ. Unmatched junction bases numbered 12, after V lost 4 bases and J lost 4 bases. CDR3 length: 16 amino acids. The whole variable domain, remainder taken from reference TRBV5-1 and TRBJ2-5, is KAGVTQTPRYLIKTRGQQVTLSCSPISGHRSVSWYQQTPGQGLQFLFEYFSETQRNKGNFPGRFSGRQFSNSRSEMNVSTLELGDSALYLCASSQIGQGGLETQYFGPGTRLLVL.